This TCR beta chain was sequenced in a study of blood T cell repertoires in COVID-19. Assay used: immunoSEQ multiplex PCR; TCRdb lists only in-frame clones, some missing. The table lists about 60,000 clones, roughly 83% of them singletons. The trim removed 2 bases at V and 5 bases at J, leaving 6 bases unmatched. CDR3 size: 14 residues. Germline V gives CDR1 KGHSH, CDR2 LQKENI. This sequence joins TRBV18 and TRBJ2-7, with 7 bases matching TRBD2. Specimen: peripheral blood. The TCR originated in a young man with COVID-19, enrolled during active disease. The CDR3 nucleotides are TGTGCCAGCTCACCAGGCGGGGGTCCCAACGAGCAGTACTTC. Protein: CASSPGGGPNEQYF.